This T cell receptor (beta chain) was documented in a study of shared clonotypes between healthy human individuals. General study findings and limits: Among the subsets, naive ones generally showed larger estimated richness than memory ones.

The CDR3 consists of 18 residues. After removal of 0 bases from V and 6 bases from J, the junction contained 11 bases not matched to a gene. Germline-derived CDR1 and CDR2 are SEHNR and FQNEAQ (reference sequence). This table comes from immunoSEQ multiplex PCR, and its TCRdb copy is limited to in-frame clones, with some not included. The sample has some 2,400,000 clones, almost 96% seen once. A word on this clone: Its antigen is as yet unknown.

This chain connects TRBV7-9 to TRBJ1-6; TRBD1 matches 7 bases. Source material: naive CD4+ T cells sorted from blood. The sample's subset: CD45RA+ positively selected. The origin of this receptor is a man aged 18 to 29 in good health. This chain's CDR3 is CASSLALAGGHSNSPLHF. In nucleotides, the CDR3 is TGTGCCAGCAGCTTAGCGCTGGCAGGGGGGCACTCTAATTCACCCCTCCACTTT.